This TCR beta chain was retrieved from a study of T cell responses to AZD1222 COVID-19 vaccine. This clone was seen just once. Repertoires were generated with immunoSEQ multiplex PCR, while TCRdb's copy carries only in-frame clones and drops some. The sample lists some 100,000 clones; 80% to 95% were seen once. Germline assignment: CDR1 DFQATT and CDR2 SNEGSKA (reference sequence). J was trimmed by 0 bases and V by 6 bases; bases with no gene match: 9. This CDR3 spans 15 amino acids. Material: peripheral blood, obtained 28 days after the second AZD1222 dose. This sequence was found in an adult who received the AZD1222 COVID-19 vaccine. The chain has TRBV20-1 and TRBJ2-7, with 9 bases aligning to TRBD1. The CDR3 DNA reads TGCAGTGCGAGTACAGGGGGCCACGACTCCTACGAGCAGTACTTC. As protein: CSASTGGHDSYEQYF.